This TCR beta chain was sequenced in a study of regulatory T cells in long-lasting Graves disease. Time point specified: persistent/refractory GD, antithyroid drugs over 5 years with positive TRAb. The authors made the TCR library using RNA they extracted from PBMCs. HTBI primers from iRepertoire and Arm-PCR of CDR3 regions yielded the TCR beta libraries. TCRdb independently ran MiXCR on the multiplex PCR reads; one entry per CDR3 protein. The sample lists some 470,000 distinct CDR3 sequences, 20% to 25% seen once, with roughly 7.1% in the top ten. The CDR3 is 13 residues long. Germline lookup yields CDR1 SQVTM and CDR2 ANQGSEA. This clonotype was recorded a few times. Compared with germline, one end of the junction differs, possibly owing to a read error.

Material: peripheral blood mononuclear cells (PBMCs), obtained when the disease was refractory, from a patient treated with antithyroid drugs. This TCR came from a female donor with Graves disease. This chain uses TRBV29-1 with TRBJ1-1, with D tentatively TRBD1 (5 bases). The CDR3 nucleotides read TGTAGCGTTCGAGGGGTTATGAACACTGAAGCTTTCTTT. It yields the protein CSVRGVMNTEAFF.